Below, 18 T cell receptor beta chains from the same sample are listed, as sequenced in a study of blood T cells in healthy people across ages. The second PCR ran roughly 7 to 12 cycles with a sample-barcoded 5' primer and J-beta primers. TCRdb reprocessed the 5' RACE reads via MiXCR and lists one record per CDR3 protein. Of roughly 790,000 distinct CDR3 sequences in the sample, 35% to 45% were seen once. The source material was blood. These TCRs come from a woman aged 55-69 years in good health.

The chain recombines TRBV5-1 with TRBJ2-5; D is uncertain. Germline CDR1 SGHRS, CDR2 YFSETQ. CDR3 length equals 15 residues. Trimming pared 0 bases from V and 3 bases from J, leaving 12 bases between. The CDR3 here is CASSLALSTKETQYF. In DNA, the CDR3 is TGCGCCAGCAGCTTGGCCCTCTCAACCAAAGAGACCCAGTACTTC.

The chain employs TRBV3-1 and TRBJ1-4; D gene ambiguous. V was clipped by 1 base and J by 8 bases, with 14 bases between them. The CDR3 covers 15 residues. From germline, CDR1 is LGHDT and CDR2 YNNKEL (reference sequence). CDR3: CASSQGASVGEKLFF. The CDR3 region has the DNA TGTGCCAGCAGCCAAGGGGCCAGCGTTGGGGAAAAACTGTTTTTT.

The chain links TRBV3-1 to TRBJ2-1; 12 bases match TRBD2. Germline V gene data show CDR1 as LGHDT and CDR2 as YNNKEL (reference sequence). V was clipped by 4 bases and J by 8 bases; unmatched bases: 3. The CDR3 has 14 amino acids. CDR3 loop: CASSPSGGAHEQFF. The CDR3 bases are TGTGCCAGCAGCCCTAGCGGGGGGGCTCATGAGCAGTTCTTC.

The chain has TRBV7-2 and TRBJ2-3, with 9 nucleotides matching TRBD2. The V gene's germline CDR1 is SGHTA and CDR2 FQGNSA. J lost 4 bases, V lost 3 bases, and 5 bases had no gene match. This CDR3 is built from 15 residues. The CDR3 protein is CASSFGAGGPDTQYF. CDR3 in DNA: TGTGCCAGCAGCTTCGGGGCGGGGGGGCCAGATACGCAGTATTTT.

On this clonotype: The junction shows a germline mismatch at one end, possibly a read error. The rearrangement links TRBV12-3 or TRBV12-4 to TRBJ1-2; D is perhaps TRBD1 (6 bases). The CDR3 extends over 15 amino acids. CDR3 bases: TGTGCCAGCAAGATATCTGACAGGACTAACTATGGCTTCACCTTC. Translating gives CASKISDRTNYGFTF.

This chain's CDR3 is CASRETGGSREQYF. CDR3 DNA: TGCGCCAGCAGAGAGACAGGTGGGTCGCGCGAGCAGTACTTC. The chain links TRBV5-1 to TRBJ2-7; the D gene is possibly TRBD1 (6 bases). The length of the CDR3 is 14 residues. Germline V gene lookup returns CDR1 SGHRS and CDR2 YFSETQ. Trimming removed 5 bases at V and 6 bases at J, with 18 bases between.

The table lists this clonotype with many counts. This may be a read error: a much more frequent sequence differs by one nucleotide. The V call is TRBV7-7, the J call TRBJ2-5; 11 nucleotides agree with TRBD2. The CDR3 has 14 amino acids. CDR1 and CDR2 from the germline V gene are SSHAT and FNYEAQ (reference sequence). The CDR3 coding sequence is TGTGCTAGCAGACGACTAGCGGGAAGGAATGAGCAGTACTTC. Its translation: CASRRLAGRNEQYF.

V gene TRBV25-1 combines with J gene TRBJ1-5; a weak D match, TRBD1 (5 bases). There are 13 residues in the CDR3. V lost 6 bases and J lost 5, with 11 bases in between. Germline values: CDR1 MGHDK, CDR2 SYGVNS. This CDR3 is CASSRGGYQPQHF. The CDR3 region has the DNA TGTGCCAGCAGCCGGGGCGGCTATCAGCCCCAGCATTTT.

The chain employs TRBV29-1 and TRBJ2-3; D may be TRBD2 (6 bases). CDR1 and CDR2 (germline): SQVTM, ANQGSEA. This CDR3 is built from 14 residues. V was shortened by 1 base and J by 3 bases, with 11 bases between the two germline ends. The CDR3 nucleotides read TGCAGCGTTGAAGGTGAACTAGCAACAGATACGCAGTATTTT. Translation gives CSVEGELATDTQYF.

This clonotype was counted a few times. The rearrangement uses TRBV12-3 or TRBV12-4 and TRBJ2-3; maybe TRBD2 (6 bases). The CDR3 is 15 amino acids. Trimming cost V 4 bases and J 0 bases, with 11 bases left between them. CDR3 protein: CASSSPEGSTDTQYF. The CDR3 DNA sequence: TGTGCCAGCAGTTCACCGGAGGGTAGCACAGATACGCAGTATTTT.

This sequence joins TRBV9 and TRBJ2-7; tentative D call: TRBD1 (5 bases). Germline V CDR1 and CDR2: SGDLS, YYNGEE. The CDR3 spans 15 residues. V lost 1 base and J 4 bases, leaving 15 bases between the germline ends. The CDR3 nucleotides read TGTGCCAGCAGCGTAAGTTATGGGGCCCAATACGAGCAGTACTTC. Its translation: CASSVSYGAQYEQYF.

This sequence joins TRBV12-3 or TRBV12-4 and TRBJ1-4, with D perhaps matching TRBD1 (5 bases). This CDR3 is 13 amino acids long. V lost 6 bases to trimming and J lost 2 bases, with 7 bases between them. CDR3 sequence (DNA): TGTGCCAGCAGGCCAGGGACTAATGAAAAACTGTTTTTT. Protein sequence: CASRPGTNEKLFF.

This clonotype was seen just once. The chain couples TRBV7-9 to TRBJ1-3; D is uncertain. V was clipped by 5 bases and J by 3 bases, with 5 bases between them. Germline V CDR1 and CDR2: SEHNR, FQNEAQ (reference sequence). CDR3 length: 12 amino acids. CDR3 bases: TGTGCCAGCAGCGTGTTTGGAAACACCATATATTTT. Its translation: CASSVFGNTIYF.

Concerning this clonotype itself: Just one base apart from a much larger clone, this may be a read error. Written as DNA, the CDR3 is TGCCGCGTTGATTCGGGGCGGAGCTCCTACGAGCAGTACTTC. This codes for CRVDSGRSSYEQYF. V is TRBV29-1 and J is TRBJ2-7, with D possibly being TRBD1 or TRBD2 (5 bases each). CDR1 and CDR2 from the germline V gene are SQVTM and ANQGSEA. This CDR3 contains 14 residues.

The chain links TRBV6-2 or TRBV6-3 to TRBJ2-2; 8 nucleotides line up with TRBD2. The length of the CDR3 is 16 residues. The ends lost 8 bases at V and 6 bases at J; junction bases unmatched: 14. Germline V gives CDR1 MNHEY, CDR2 SVGEGT. CDR3 amino acids: CASFAASGSNSGELFF. The CDR3 nucleotides read TGTGCCAGCTTTGCGGCGAGCGGGAGCAATTCCGGGGAGCTGTTTTTT.

As regards this clonotype: A much bigger clone sits one base away, suggesting this may be a read error. The chain recombines TRBV7-2 with TRBJ2-5; 9 positions agree with TRBD2. CDR3 length: 15 amino acids. Germline V lookup: CDR1 SGHTA, CDR2 FQGNSA. Trimming removed 8 bases from V and 1 base from J; junction bases left unmatched: 8. The CDR3 DNA is TGTGCCAGCGGCCCTAGGACTAGCGTCCAAGAGACCCAGTACTTC. Translated, it gives CASGPRTSVQETQYF.

CDR3 loop: CASSLGLAGGPLDPQYF. In DNA, the CDR3 is TGTGCCAGCAGTTTGGGTTTAGCGGGGGGGCCTTTGGATCCGCAGTATTTT. The rearrangement uses TRBV27 and TRBJ2-3, with 11 bases matching TRBD2. The V gene end was trimmed by 3 bases and the J gene end by 10 bases; junction bases not matched to a gene: 15. The V gene's germline CDR1 is MNHEY and CDR2 SMNVEV (reference sequence). CDR3 length: 17 residues.

V and J are TRBV13 and TRBJ1-2; D call uncertain. Trimming left V 5 bases short and J 4 bases short, with 11 bases between. This CDR3 has 13 amino acids. CDR1 is PRHDT and CDR2 is FYEKMQ in the germline V gene (reference sequence). CDR3 protein: CASSPAGVYGYTF. In DNA, the CDR3 is TGTGCCAGCAGCCCAGCCGGGGTCTATGGCTACACCTTC. The full variable domain, its missing parts supplied by reference TRBV13 and TRBJ1-2, is AAGVIQSPRHLIKEKRETATLKCYPIPRHDTVYWYQQGPGQDPQFLISFYEKMQSDKGSIPDRFSAQQFSDYHSELNMSSLELGDSALYFCASSPAGVYGYTFGSGTRLTVV.